This T cell receptor (beta chain) was recovered during a study of T cell responses to AZD1222 COVID-19 vaccine. Researchers grouped second doses given at about 4 or about 12 weeks into one pool. The repertoire was sequenced with immunoSEQ multiplex PCR; TCRdb's copy has only in-frame clones and lacks some. The table shows under 200,000 clones, with 88% occurring only once. General study findings and limits: Most donors were white British and more were female, and clonal diversity was possibly underestimated.

As regards this clone: Its antigen is not known.

This CDR3 comprises 14 residues. V was pared by 4 bases and J by 3 bases, with 11 bases between. CDR1 is SGHRS, CDR2 YFSETQ, per germline. Here the sequenced sample was peripheral blood, taken 28 days after the second AZD1222 dose. The TCR originated in an adult who received the AZD1222 COVID-19 vaccine. This sequence joins TRBV5-1 and TRBJ1-5; a possible D gene is TRBD1 (6 bases). The CDR3 is CASSAQGLNQPQHF. The CDR3 region has the DNA TGCGCCAGCAGCGCACAGGGACTCAATCAGCCCCAGCATTTT.